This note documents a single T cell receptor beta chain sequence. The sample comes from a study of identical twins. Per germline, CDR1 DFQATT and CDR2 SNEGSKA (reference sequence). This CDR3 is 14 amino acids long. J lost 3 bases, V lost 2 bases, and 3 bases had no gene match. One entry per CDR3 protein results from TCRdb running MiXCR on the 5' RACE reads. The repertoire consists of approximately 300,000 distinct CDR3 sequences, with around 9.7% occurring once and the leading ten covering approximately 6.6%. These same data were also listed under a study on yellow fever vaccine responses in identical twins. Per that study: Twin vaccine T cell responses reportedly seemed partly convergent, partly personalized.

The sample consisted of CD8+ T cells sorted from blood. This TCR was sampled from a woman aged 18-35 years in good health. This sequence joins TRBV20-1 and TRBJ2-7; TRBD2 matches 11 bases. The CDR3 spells CSARLLAGVYEQYF. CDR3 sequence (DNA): TGCAGTGCTAGACTACTAGCGGGAGTCTACGAGCAGTACTTC.